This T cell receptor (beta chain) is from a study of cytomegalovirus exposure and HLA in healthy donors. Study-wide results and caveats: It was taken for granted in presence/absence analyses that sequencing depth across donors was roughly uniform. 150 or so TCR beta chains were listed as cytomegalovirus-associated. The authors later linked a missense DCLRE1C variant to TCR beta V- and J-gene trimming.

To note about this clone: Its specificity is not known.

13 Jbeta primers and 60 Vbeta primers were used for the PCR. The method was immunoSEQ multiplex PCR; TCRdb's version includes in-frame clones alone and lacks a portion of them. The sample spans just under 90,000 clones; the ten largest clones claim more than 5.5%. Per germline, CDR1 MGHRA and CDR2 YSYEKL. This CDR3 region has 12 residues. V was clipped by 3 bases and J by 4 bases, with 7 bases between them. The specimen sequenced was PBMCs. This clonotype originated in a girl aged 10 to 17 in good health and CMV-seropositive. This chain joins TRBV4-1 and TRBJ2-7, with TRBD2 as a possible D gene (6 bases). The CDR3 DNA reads TGCGCCAGCAGCCAGGGGGGATACGAGCAGTACTTC. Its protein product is CASSQGGYEQYF.